This T cell receptor (beta chain) derives from a study of T cells in Graves' hyperthyroidism and ophthalmopathy. Calling Graves' hyperthyroidism stable meant ophthalmopathy did not progress within 18 months. A patient was excluded if there was uncontrolled infection, other autoimmune disease, pregnancy or lactation. Fresh 10 ml peripheral blood yielded PBMCs. TCR beta CDR3 regions were amplified from RNA transcripts. In the first-round RT-PCR of the TCR CDR3, the HTBI primer set was used. One entry per CDR3 protein results from TCRdb running MiXCR on the multiplex PCR reads. Found here are some 620,000 distinct CDR3 sequences, about 16% of them singletons; the top ten hold less than 4.5%. This CDR3 is built from 18 residues. J gave up 0 bases and V 4 bases, and 14 bases lay outside the gene matches. Germline CDR1 and CDR2: SGHTA and FQGNSA. This clonotype was seen a few times. The antigen is not known.

Overall study findings and caveats: Most clonotypes that expanded in the thyroid above 0.001 also showed up in blood.

This sequence originates from a woman in her twenties or thirties with Graves' hyperthyroidism. The V and J genes are TRBV7-2 and TRBJ2-7, with 8 bases matching TRBD2. Material for sequencing was blood. CDR3 sequence: CASSSSPSSGPNSYEQYF. The CDR3 nucleotides read TGTGCCAGCAGCTCATCCCCATCTAGCGGGCCCAACTCCTACGAGCAGTACTTC.